This T cell receptor beta chain was identified in a study of T cell clones after liver transplantation. Study in general: Immunosuppression withdrawal was tried within 2 years after liver transplantation in this trial. Without induction therapy, subjects received standard immunosuppression until 12-24 months post-transplant. Third-party-reactive TCRbeta sequences from pre-transplant mixed lymphocyte reactions served as antigen-independent comparators. Study outcomes and limitations: Compared with third party-reactive sequences, donor-reactive ones declined more, independent of withdrawal success.

With regard to this clone: As yet, its antigen is unknown.

This CDR3 region has 15 residues. CDR1 is MNHNY and CDR2 is SVGAGI in the germline V gene (reference sequence). V was shortened by 6 bases and J by 3 bases, with 17 bases between the two germline ends. This table comes from immunoSEQ multiplex PCR, and its TCRdb copy is limited to in-frame clones, with some not included. The table lists about 120,000 clones, about nine tenths of them singletons. Sequencing used CD4+ T cells from blood, obtained 12 months after liver transplant. This chain uses TRBV6-6 with TRBJ1-1; the D gene is possibly TRBD1 (5 bases). The source is a human patient who received a liver transplant. The graft donor may be the source of some T cells. Here the CDR3 reads CASRRPRGGDTEAFF. DNA for the CDR3: TGTGCCAGCAGACGTCCAAGGGGTGGGGACACTGAAGCTTTCTTT.